Listed below are T cell receptor beta chains from one sample, sequenced in a study of cytomegalovirus exposure and HLA in healthy donors. Clones were read by immunoSEQ multiplex PCR, and TCRdb kept only the in-frame ones, dropping some. The data hold more than 150,000 clones, with roughly 82% observed a single time. Sample: PBMCs. The receptor source for this set is a man between 18 and 35 years old in good health and CMV-seropositive. Both conserved end residues are part of each CDR3. Fields, in order: V gene, J gene, CDR3 protein.

TRBV27	TRBJ2-7	CASSLSLAGGPYEQYF
TRBV28	TRBJ2-3	CASSFAGADTQYF
TRBV6-1	TRBJ2-7	CASRIGGSSYEQYF
TRBV7-9	TRBJ2-2	CASSPMIGQGNTGELFF
TRBV6-5	TRBJ2-5	CASSYSQATSFGTQYF
TRBV16	TRBJ2-1	CASSQGAPDQQFF
TRBV29-1	TRBJ1-5	CSVGAVQGPQHF
TRBV7-9	TRBJ1-2	CASSDRRIYGYTF
TRBV11-1	TRBJ2-5	CASSLGDGVKTQYF
TRBV7-3	TRBJ2-7	CASSIGPGEAYEQYF
TRBV28	TRBJ1-2	CASSLSPGNYGYTF
TRBV5-4	TRBJ1-2	CASSLTGARGYTF
TRBV15	TRBJ2-2	CATAGTGNTGELFF
TRBV7-3	TRBJ2-1	CASSPHASGPYNEQFF
TRBV5-1	TRBJ1-1	CASSFGQARREAFF
TRBV28	TRBJ2-7	CASSPPSSREQYF
TRBV2	TRBJ2-2	CASTTDTGELFF
TRBV2	TRBJ2-3	CASSGDRTDTQYF
TRBV28	TRBJ2-1	CATISGKGVEQFF
TRBV4-1	TRBJ2-2	CASSHTTREVPIGGELFF
TRBV19	TRBJ2-2	CAAKRGPGELFF
TRBV30	TRBJ1-2	CACYGTGLGYTF
TRBV19	TRBJ2-1	CASSLPSGRATYNEQFF
TRBV19	TRBJ2-5	CASSTTGGQETQYF
TRBV6-4	TRBJ2-7	CASSPLGAGGTYEQYF
TRBV27	TRBJ2-7	CASRPYPGLATYEQYF
TRBV9	TRBJ1-4	CASSVAPTGGEKLFF
TRBV6-6	TRBJ1-3	CASSYEGVSGNTIYF
TRBV6-5	TRBJ1-1	CASGQGVTEAFF
TRBV9	TRBJ2-3	CASSVRASGSSTDTQYF
TRBV7-9	TRBJ2-1	CASSPGLAYNEQFF
TRBV5-4	TRBJ2-7	CASSLGPSGASSLYEQYF
TRBV9	TRBJ2-7	CASSHSSGGTYEQYF
TRBV30	TRBJ2-7	CAWMAQDRGTSGSPYEQYF
TRBV9	TRBJ1-1	CASSPRTGNTEAFF
TRBV7-2	TRBJ1-5	CASSLGVEGLGLKPQHF
TRBV9	TRBJ2-1	CASSAAGGGDEQFF
TRBV4-1	TRBJ2-2	CASSQDLNTGELFF
TRBV6-5	TRBJ1-4	CASSYTGTGTNEKLFF
TRBV6-5	TRBJ2-5	CASSLLAFQETQYF
TRBV9	TRBJ1-3	CASSETGPGNTIYF
TRBV30	TRBJ2-1	CAWKAGDTNEQFF
TRBV7-3	TRBJ1-1	CASSSDRGPTEAFF
TRBV4-3	TRBJ1-1	CASSRAGMNTEAFF
TRBV5-1	TRBJ2-1	CASSWDRIGNEQFF
TRBV7-6	TRBJ2-3	CASSLRQERSTDTQYF
TRBV15	TRBJ2-2	CATSRFLRGGGELFF
TRBV7-2	TRBJ2-1	CASSSTGDLGRFF
TRBV6-6	TRBJ1-5	CASTLGVENQPQHF
TRBV9	TRBJ2-2	CASSPSPGTRQGELFF
TRBV25-1	TRBJ2-5	CASSEPTGFVETQYF
TRBV7-3	TRBJ2-7	CASSRDGSEQYF
TRBV7-8	TRBJ2-7	CASSLAGGTYEQYF
TRBV9	TRBJ1-2	CASSVLGGVEGYTF